These 25 T cell receptor beta chains originate from one sample sequenced in a study of OX40 agonist ivuxolimab in advanced cancers. TCRdb's copy holds only in-frame clones and misses some; the assay was immunoSEQ multiplex PCR. Among fewer than 40,000 clones listed, about 92% were seen once. This sample comprised CD4+ or CD8+ T cells sorted from blood, obtained in a trial of the OX40 agonist ivuxolimab. The receptors stem from an adult with an advanced solid tumor such as melanoma, head and neck, liver or kidney cancer.

This chain joins TRBV5-8 and TRBJ1-5; possible D gene TRBD1, 5 bases. Germline CDR1 and CDR2: SGHTS and YDEGEE. This CDR3 is 15 amino acids long. Trimming cost V 0 bases and J 0 bases, with 7 bases left between them. CDR3 sequence: CASSLGQHSNQPQHF. The CDR3, as DNA: TGTGCCAGCAGCTTGGGACAGCATAGCAATCAGCCCCAGCATTTT.

The V and J genes are TRBV27 and TRBJ2-1, with TRBD2 matching 10 bases. V lost 8 bases, J lost 1 base, and 5 bases stayed unmatched. Germline V lookup: CDR1 MNHEY, CDR2 SMNVEV (reference sequence). The CDR3 consists of 15 residues. CDR3 sequence: CASSSSGSSYNEQFF. CDR3 DNA: TGTGCCAGCTCCTCTAGCGGGAGTTCCTACAATGAGCAGTTCTTC.

V gene TRBV7-2 combines with J gene TRBJ2-7; D remains unclear. V was clipped by 5 bases and J by 3 bases, with 11 bases between them. The V gene's germline CDR1 is SGHTA and CDR2 FQGNSA. The CDR3 contains 13 residues. CDR3: CASSHGPSYEQYF. CDR3 nucleotides: TGTGCCAGCAGCCACGGACCCAGCTACGAGCAGTACTTC. Variable domain in full (rest from reference TRBV7-2 and TRBJ2-7): GAGVSQSPSNKVTEKGKDVELRCDPISGHTALYWYRQSLGQGLEFLIYFQGNSAPDKSGLPSDRFSAERTGGSVSTLTIQRTQQEDSAVYLCASSHGPSYEQYFGPGTRLTVT.

The CDR3 DNA is TGTGCCAGCAGCTTACTCTTCGGGACTACTAAAGAGACCCAGTACTTC. It specifies CASSLLFGTTKETQYF. The chain recombines TRBV7-9 with TRBJ2-5; the match to TRBD2 covers 7 bases. J gave up 3 bases and V 2 bases, and 9 bases lay outside the gene matches. The length of the CDR3 is 16 residues. Germline lookup yields CDR1 SEHNR and CDR2 FQNEAQ (reference sequence).

This clone occurred a few times. The CDR3 is CASSHGGTEAFF. For the CDR3, the DNA is TGTGCCAGCAGCCACGGCGGCACTGAAGCTTTCTTT. The chain joins TRBV7-9 to TRBJ1-1; D remains unclear. The CDR3 is 12 amino acids. CDR1 is SEHNR, CDR2 FQNEAQ, per germline (reference sequence). Trimming stripped 5 bases from V and 4 bases from J, with 8 bases between.

This clone showed up just once. J is TRBJ1-2 and V is TRBV5-3; 10 bases are shared with TRBD1. TRBV5-3 is identified as an open reading frame with a role that is uncertain. The CDR3 runs to 14 residues. V shed 7 bases, J shed 7 bases, and the junction held 10 bases outside the gene matches. The CDR3 loop is CARFTDRGKSGYTF. CDR3 sequence (DNA): TGTGCCAGATTTACGGACAGGGGGAAGAGTGGCTACACCTTC.

V is TRBV13 and J is TRBJ2-7, with 8 bases lining up with TRBD2. This CDR3 is built from 13 residues. Germline-derived CDR1 and CDR2 are PRHDT and FYEKMQ (reference sequence). V trimming: 7 bases; J trimming: 3 bases; junction bases outside the gene matches: 5. The CDR3 DNA reads TGTGCCAGCACCGGGAGGGGTCTCTACGAGCAGTACTTC. This gives the protein CASTGRGLYEQYF.

V usage is TRBV6-5 and J usage is TRBJ2-7; perhaps TRBD1 as D (6 bases). The CDR3 sequence is 14 residues long. V dropped 2 bases and J dropped 4 bases, with 12 bases sitting between them. Germline V gene sequence: CDR1 MNHEY, CDR2 SVGAGI. CDR3 sequence: CASSYQDSHYEQYF. CDR3 coding DNA: TGTGCCAGCAGTTACCAGGACAGCCATTACGAGCAGTACTTC.

The chain recombines TRBV19 with TRBJ2-1; D ambiguous. Germline V lookup: CDR1 LNHDA, CDR2 SQIVND (reference sequence). The V and J ends lost 1 base and 7 bases respectively, with 5 bases between them. This CDR3 region has 12 residues. The CDR3 nucleotides read TGTGCCAGTAGTATAGCACTGAATGAGCAGTTCTTC. This translates into CASSIALNEQFF.

A word on this clone: One end of the junction does not line up with germline, which may come from a read error. The gene calls are TRBV6-1 and TRBJ2-1; D gene unclear. The CDR3 runs 17 residues. From germline, CDR1 is MNHNS and CDR2 SASEGT. This CDR3 reads CASREDSFPSSYNEQFF. The CDR3 nucleotides read TGTGCCAGCAGAGAAGACTCGTTCCCCAGCTCCTACAATGAGCAGTTCTTC.

The CDR3 DNA sequence: TGTGCCAGCAGCTCCACCCTTACAGGGGCCAGGAACACCGGGGAGCTGTTTTTT. This sequence encodes CASSSTLTGARNTGELFF. The J gene is TRBJ2-2, the V gene TRBV7-9; 7 nucleotides line up with TRBD1. Trimming removed 4 bases from V and 1 base from J; junction bases left unmatched: 12. The CDR3 is 18 amino acids. The germline V gene has CDR1 SEHNR and CDR2 FQNEAQ (reference sequence).

The chain recombines TRBV6-5 with TRBJ2-7; 8 positions match TRBD1. Germline CDR1 and CDR2: MNHEY and SVGAGI. V shed 8 bases, J shed 4 bases, and the junction held 10 bases outside the gene matches. The CDR3 is made up of 14 amino acids. The CDR3 DNA reads TGTGCCAGCTCGTTGGGGACAGGAAATTACGAGCAGTACTTC. Translation: CASSLGTGNYEQYF.

The chain joins TRBV7-9 to TRBJ2-2; 12 nucleotides align to TRBD1. The V gene's germline CDR1 is SEHNR and CDR2 FQNEAQ (reference sequence). The CDR3 has 16 amino acids. V dropped 5 bases and J dropped 6; count of bases not matched to a gene: 7. This CDR3 is CASSVRDRGLAGELFF. CDR3 nucleotides: TGTGCCAGCAGCGTCCGGGACAGGGGGCTGGCCGGGGAGCTGTTTTTT.

This rearrangement joins TRBV7-6 to TRBJ2-1, with D maybe TRBD2 (5 bases). The germline V gene encodes CDR1 SGHVS and CDR2 FNYEAQ. The CDR3 length is 12 residues. Trimming took 8 bases from V and 10 from J, leaving 15 bases between them. CDR3 DNA: TGTGCCAGCCGGGGTCCTACAATAGAGCAGTTCTTC. Translation: CASRGPTIEQFF. Variable domain in full (rest from reference TRBV7-6 and TRBJ2-1): GAGVSQSPRYKVTKRGQDVALRCDPISGHVSLYWYRQALGQGPEFLTYFNYEAQQDKSGLPNDRFSAERPEGSISTLTIQRTEQRDSAMYRCASRGPTIEQFFGPGTRLTVL.

The genes are TRBV27 and TRBJ1-1; the D gene is possibly TRBD1 (6 bases). Germline values: CDR1 MNHEY, CDR2 SMNVEV (reference sequence). This CDR3 region has 12 residues. V gave up 8 bases and J gave up 2 bases, with 9 bases separating them. CDR3 DNA: TGTGCCAGCCAGACAGGCAACACTGAAGCTTTCTTT. It is translated as CASQTGNTEAFF.

The chain couples TRBV6-5 to TRBJ1-1; TRBD1 might be the D (6 bases). Trimming took off 5 bases at V and 0 bases at J, with 13 bases between the two ends. The CDR3 is 15 amino acids. The V gene's germline CDR1 is MNHEY and CDR2 SVGAGI. The CDR3 protein is CASSPRRGVNTEAFF. The CDR3 coding sequence is TGTGCCAGCAGTCCCCGAAGGGGGGTGAACACTGAAGCTTTCTTT.

The chain combines TRBV7-9 with TRBJ2-7; 7 bases align to TRBD1. V was pared by 6 bases and J by 0 bases, with 8 bases of the junction left unmatched. CDR1 is SEHNR and CDR2 is FQNEAQ in the germline V gene (reference sequence). The CDR3 totals 15 residues. The CDR3 coding sequence is TGTGCCAGCAGACCCGGGACAGCCCCCTCCTACGAGCAGTACTTC. Amino acids: CASRPGTAPSYEQYF.

The chain links TRBV19 to TRBJ1-2, with D possibly TRBD1 on 6 matching bases. The V gene lost 1 base and the J gene lost 4 bases, with 10 bases spanning the gap. Germline CDR1 and CDR2: LNHDA and SQIVND (reference sequence). The CDR3 runs 14 residues. Written as DNA, the CDR3 is TGTGCCAGTAGTATAGGCAGGGGTCTCTATGGCTACACCTTC. Translated: CASSIGRGLYGYTF.

This clone came up a few times. The rearrangement links TRBV5-4 to TRBJ2-3, with D hard to call. With 2 bases removed from V and 2 bases from J, the gap between germline ends came to 15 bases. CDR1 SGHNT and CDR2 YYREEE come from the germline V gene (reference sequence). This CDR3 region has 16 residues. The CDR3 DNA reads TGTGCCAGCAGCTTAGAAGGTTTCCCCCACACAGATACGCAGTATTTT. Translated: CASSLEGFPHTDTQYF. Together with reference TRBV5-4 and TRBJ2-3, the CDR3 gives the full variable domain: ETGVTQSPTHLIKTRGQQVTLRCSSQSGHNTVSWYQQALGQGPQFIFQYYREEENGRGNFPPRFSGLQFPNYSSELNVNALELDDSALYLCASSLEGFPHTDTQYFGPGTRLTVL.

The chain joins TRBV27 to TRBJ2-2; 7 nucleotides align to TRBD2. CDR1 and CDR2 (germline): MNHEY, SMNVEV (reference sequence). The CDR3 spans 16 residues. V gave up 7 bases and J gave up 4 bases; unmatched junction bases: 12. This CDR3 is CASNRLAARVTGELFF. In DNA form, the CDR3 reads TGTGCCAGCAATAGGCTAGCGGCTCGTGTCACCGGGGAGCTGTTTTTT.

This chain connects TRBV9 to TRBJ2-3; TRBD1 matches at 7 bases. The CDR3 covers 15 residues. J was trimmed by 2 bases and V by 4 bases; bases with no gene match: 7. CDR1 and CDR2 from the germline V gene are SGDLS and YYNGEE. CDR3 in amino acids: CASSLPDRNTDTQYF. The DNA of the CDR3 is TGTGCCAGCAGCTTACCGGACAGGAACACAGATACGCAGTATTTT.

This sequence joins TRBV11-2 and TRBJ2-7, with D perhaps TRBD1 (6 bases). There are 13 residues in the CDR3. V was shortened by 8 bases and J by 4 bases, with 15 bases between the two germline ends. Germline V gene data show CDR1 as SGHAT and CDR2 as FQNNGV. The CDR3 bases are TGTGCCAGCGCCCCCGGGACACAATACGAGCAGTACTTC. Protein sequence: CASAPGTQYEQYF.

The rearrangement uses TRBV27 and TRBJ1-1, with D tentatively TRBD1 (5 bases). In germline, CDR1 is MNHEY, CDR2 SMNVEV (reference sequence). There are 14 residues in the CDR3. The V and J ends lost 2 bases and 4 bases respectively, with 11 bases between them. The CDR3 reads CASSLGGFVTEAFF. The CDR3 region has the DNA TGTGCCAGCAGTTTAGGGGGTTTCGTCACTGAAGCTTTCTTT.

V usage is TRBV19 and J usage is TRBJ1-1; 8 nucleotides agree with TRBD1. Losses at the gene ends were 5 bases for V and 6 bases for J; bases not matched to a gene: 2. This CDR3 contains 12 residues. Germline-derived CDR1 and CDR2 are LNHDA and SQIVND (reference sequence). The CDR3 nucleotides read TGTGCCAGTAGTCTGACAGGGGCTGAAGCTTTCTTT. Translated: CASSLTGAEAFF.

This chain connects TRBV13 to TRBJ1-2; unclear D gene. Germline V gives CDR1 PRHDT, CDR2 FYEKMQ (reference sequence). The CDR3 is 14 amino acids. V was cut by 0 bases and J by 4 bases, with 9 bases left in between. The CDR3 here is CASSLGLAAYGYTF. The CDR3 region has the DNA TGTGCCAGCAGCTTAGGCCTGGCAGCCTATGGCTACACCTTC.